This T cell receptor (beta chain) comes out of a study of cytomegalovirus exposure and HLA in healthy donors. Generated by immunoSEQ multiplex PCR, the TCRdb table keeps only in-frame clones and is missing some. Of just under 75,000 clones in the sample, around 94% were seen once. The length of the CDR3 is 14 residues. V was cut by 3 bases and J by 4 bases, with 12 bases left in between. The germline gives CDR1 SGHAT, CDR2 FQNNGV. The receptor was isolated from a woman aged 18-29 years in good health and CMV-seropositive. The chain is built from TRBV11-2 and TRBJ1-2; perhaps TRBD1 as D (6 bases). Source material: PBMCs. CDR3 nucleotide sequence: TGTGCCAGCAGCTTGGGGGCGCGGATCTATGGCTACACCTTC. It encodes CASSLGARIYGYTF. The full variable domain, with the rest looked up from reference TRBV11-2 and TRBJ1-2, is EAGVAQSPRYKIIEKRQSVAFWCNPISGHATLYWYQQILGQGPKLLIQFQNNGVVDDSQLPKDRFSAERLKGVDSTLKIQPAKLEDSAVYLCASSLGARIYGYTFGSGTRLTVV.